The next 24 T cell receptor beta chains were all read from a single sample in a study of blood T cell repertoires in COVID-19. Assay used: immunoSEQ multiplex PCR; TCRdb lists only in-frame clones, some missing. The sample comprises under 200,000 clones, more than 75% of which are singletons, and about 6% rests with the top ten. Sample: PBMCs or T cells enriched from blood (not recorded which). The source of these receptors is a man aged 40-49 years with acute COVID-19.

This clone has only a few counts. The CDR3 region is CASSDIQYSYEQYF. CDR3 nucleotides: TGTGCCAGCAGCGACATCCAGTATTCCTACGAGCAGTACTTC. The chain has TRBV7-9 and TRBJ2-7; D call uncertain. The CDR3 spans 14 residues. The germline V gene has CDR1 SEHNR and CDR2 FQNEAQ (reference sequence). Trimming took 5 bases from V and 1 from J, leaving 12 bases between them.

For the CDR3, the DNA is TGTGCCAGCAGTGCCTACAGGGACCAGTTCTTC. This codes for CASSAYRDQFF. V usage is TRBV6-2 or TRBV6-3 and J usage is TRBJ2-1; a possible D gene is TRBD1 (6 bases). V dropped 5 bases and J dropped 13 bases, with 12 bases sitting between them. Germline V gene sequence: CDR1 MNHEY, CDR2 SVGEGT. CDR3 size: 11 residues.

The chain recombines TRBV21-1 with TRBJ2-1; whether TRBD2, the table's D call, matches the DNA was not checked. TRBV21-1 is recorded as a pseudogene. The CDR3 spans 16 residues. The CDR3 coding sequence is TGTGCCAGCAGCAAAGACCGGGGGGAGGCCTACAATGAGCAGTTCTTC. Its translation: CASSKDRGEAYNEQFF.

CDR3 in amino acids: CASSLVDSTGELFF. Written as DNA, the CDR3 is TGTGCCAGCAGCTTAGTTGACAGCACCGGGGAGCTGTTTTTT. The rearrangement links TRBV7-6 to TRBJ2-2, with TRBD1 as a possible D gene (5 bases). This CDR3 is 14 amino acids long. V was cut by 1 base and J by 4 bases, with 7 bases left in between. Germline lookup yields CDR1 SGHVS and CDR2 FNYEAQ.

CDR3 in DNA: TGTGCCAGCAGACTGGGTGGCGGGACGAACACCGGGGAGCTGTTTTTT. Its protein product is CASRLGGGTNTGELFF. This chain links TRBV28 with TRBJ2-2; D might be TRBD2 (6 bases). Trimming cost V 6 bases and J 0 bases, with 14 bases left between them. The CDR3 runs to 16 residues. Per the germline V gene, CDR1 is MDHEN and CDR2 is SYDVKM.

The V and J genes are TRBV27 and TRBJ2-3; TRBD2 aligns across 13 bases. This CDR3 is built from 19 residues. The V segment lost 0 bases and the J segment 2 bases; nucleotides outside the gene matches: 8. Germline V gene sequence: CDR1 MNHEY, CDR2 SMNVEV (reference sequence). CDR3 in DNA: TGTGCCAGCAGTTTATCCCCGGGACTAGCGGGGAGGGACACAGATACGCAGTATTTT. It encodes CASSLSPGLAGRDTDTQYF.

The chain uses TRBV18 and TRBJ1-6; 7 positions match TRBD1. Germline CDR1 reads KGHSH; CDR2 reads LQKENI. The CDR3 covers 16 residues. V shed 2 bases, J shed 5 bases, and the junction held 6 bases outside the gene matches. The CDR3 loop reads CASSPWGDSDNSPLHF. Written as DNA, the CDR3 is TGTGCCAGCTCACCATGGGGGGACAGCGATAATTCACCCCTCCACTTT.

CDR3 DNA sequence: TGTGCCAGCAGCCAAGCCCAAGCGAGCACTGGAAACACCATATATTTT. Translated: CASSQAQASTGNTIYF. The rearrangement joins TRBV4-2 to TRBJ1-3; D unresolved. V lost 1 base and J lost 2, with 12 bases in between. This CDR3 is built from 16 residues. The germline gives CDR1 LGHNA, CDR2 YNFKEQ.

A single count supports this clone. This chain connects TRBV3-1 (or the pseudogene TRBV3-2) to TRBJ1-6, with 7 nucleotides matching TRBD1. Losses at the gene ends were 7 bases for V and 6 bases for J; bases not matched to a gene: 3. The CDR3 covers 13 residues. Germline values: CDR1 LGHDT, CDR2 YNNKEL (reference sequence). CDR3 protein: CASKGQINSPLHF. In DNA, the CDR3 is TGTGCCAGCAAGGGACAGATTAATTCACCCCTCCACTTT.

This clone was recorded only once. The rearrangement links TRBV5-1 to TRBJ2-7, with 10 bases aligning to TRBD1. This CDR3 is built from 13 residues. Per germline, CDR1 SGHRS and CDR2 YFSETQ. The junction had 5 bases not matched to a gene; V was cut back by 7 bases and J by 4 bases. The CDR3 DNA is TGCGCCAGCCGTCGACAGGGGGCTTACGAGCAGTACTTC. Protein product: CASRRQGAYEQYF.

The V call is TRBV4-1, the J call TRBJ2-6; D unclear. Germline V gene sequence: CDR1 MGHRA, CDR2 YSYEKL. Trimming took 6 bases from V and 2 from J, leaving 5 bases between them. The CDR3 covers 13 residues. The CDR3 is CASSTAGANVLTF. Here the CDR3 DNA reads TGCGCCAGCAGTACGGCTGGGGCCAACGTCCTGACTTTC.

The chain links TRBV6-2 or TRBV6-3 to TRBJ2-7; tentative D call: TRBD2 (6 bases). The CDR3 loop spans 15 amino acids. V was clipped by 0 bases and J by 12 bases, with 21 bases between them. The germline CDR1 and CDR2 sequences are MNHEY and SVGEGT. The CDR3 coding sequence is TGTGCCAGCAGTTACTCCCAGGGAGGTACGGACCTTTGGTACTTC. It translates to CASSYSQGGTDLWYF.

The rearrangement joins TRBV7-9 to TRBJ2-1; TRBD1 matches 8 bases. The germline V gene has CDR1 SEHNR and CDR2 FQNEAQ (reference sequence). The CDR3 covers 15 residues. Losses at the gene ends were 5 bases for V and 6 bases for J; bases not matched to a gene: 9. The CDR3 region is CASSPRQGSVNEQFF. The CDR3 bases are TGTGCCAGCAGCCCTAGACAGGGGTCAGTCAATGAGCAGTTCTTC.

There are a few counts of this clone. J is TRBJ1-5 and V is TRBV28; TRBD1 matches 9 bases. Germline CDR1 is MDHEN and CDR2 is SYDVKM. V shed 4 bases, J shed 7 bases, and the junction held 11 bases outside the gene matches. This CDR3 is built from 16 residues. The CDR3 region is CASSSLYRGLGQPQHF. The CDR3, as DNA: TGTGCCAGCAGTTCACTGTACAGGGGGCTAGGACAGCCCCAGCATTTT.

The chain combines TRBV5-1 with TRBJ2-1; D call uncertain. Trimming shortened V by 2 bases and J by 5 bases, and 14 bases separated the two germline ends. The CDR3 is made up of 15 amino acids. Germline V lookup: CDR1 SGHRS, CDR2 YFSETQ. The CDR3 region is CASSFTVNTDNEQFF. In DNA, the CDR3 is TGCGCCAGCAGCTTTACAGTGAACACGGACAATGAGCAGTTCTTC.

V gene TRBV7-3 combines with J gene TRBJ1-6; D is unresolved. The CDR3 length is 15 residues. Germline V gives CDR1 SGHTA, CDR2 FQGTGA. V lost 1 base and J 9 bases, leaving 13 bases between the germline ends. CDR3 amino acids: CASSLSSAGSSPLHF. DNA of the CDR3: TGTGCCAGCAGCTTAAGTTCGGCAGGTAGTTCACCCCTCCACTTT.

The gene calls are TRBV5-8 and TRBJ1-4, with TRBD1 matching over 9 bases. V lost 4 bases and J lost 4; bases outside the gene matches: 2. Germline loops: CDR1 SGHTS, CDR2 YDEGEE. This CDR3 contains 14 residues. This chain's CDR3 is CASSRDRDNEKLFF. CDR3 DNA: TGTGCCAGCAGCCGGGACAGGGATAATGAAAAACTGTTTTTT.

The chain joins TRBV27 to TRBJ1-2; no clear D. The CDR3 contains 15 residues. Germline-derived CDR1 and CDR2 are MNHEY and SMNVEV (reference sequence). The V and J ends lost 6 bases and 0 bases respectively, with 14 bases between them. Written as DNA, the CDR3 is TGTGCCAGCAGCCCCGGAGGGTTTGCTAACTATGGCTACACCTTC. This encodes CASSPGGFANYGYTF.

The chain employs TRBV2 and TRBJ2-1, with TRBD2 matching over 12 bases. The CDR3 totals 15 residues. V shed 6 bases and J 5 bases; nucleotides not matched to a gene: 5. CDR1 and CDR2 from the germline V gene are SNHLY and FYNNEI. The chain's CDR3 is CASRLTSGRHNEQFF. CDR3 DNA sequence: TGTGCCAGCAGACTGACTAGCGGGAGACACAATGAGCAGTTCTTC.

The CDR3 sequence is CASSHPTGFYYGYTF. The CDR3 region has the DNA TGTGCCAGCAGCCACCCGACAGGTTTCTACTATGGCTACACCTTC. This chain connects TRBV6-5 to TRBJ1-2; D might be TRBD1 (6 bases). There are 15 residues in the CDR3. Germline V gene sequence: CDR1 MNHEY, CDR2 SVGAGI. V was shortened by 6 bases and J by 3 bases, with 17 bases between the two germline ends.

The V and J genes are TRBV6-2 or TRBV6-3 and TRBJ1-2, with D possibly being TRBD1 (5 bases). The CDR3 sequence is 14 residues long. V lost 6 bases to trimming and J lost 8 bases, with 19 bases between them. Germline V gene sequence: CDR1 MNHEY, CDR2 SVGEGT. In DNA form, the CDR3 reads TGTGCCAGCAGCCTTACCTCGGGACTCCAGGGCTACACCTTC. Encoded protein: CASSLTSGLQGYTF.

CDR3 amino acids: CASSEQAGSSYNEQFF. The CDR3 region has the DNA TGTGCCAGCAGCGAGCAGGCCGGAAGCTCCTACAATGAGCAGTTCTTC. V and J are TRBV7-3 and TRBJ2-1; D remains ambiguous. The CDR3 has 16 amino acids. V lost 5 bases, J lost 0 bases, and 14 bases lay in between. Per germline, CDR1 SGHTA and CDR2 FQGTGA. Full variable domain (outside the CDR3, taken from reference TRBV7-3 and TRBJ2-1): GAGVSQTPSNKVTEKGKYVELRCDPISGHTALYWYRQSLGQGPEFLIYFQGTGAADDSGLPNDRFFAVRPEGSVSTLKIQRTERGDSAVYLCASSEQAGSSYNEQFFGPGTRLTVL.

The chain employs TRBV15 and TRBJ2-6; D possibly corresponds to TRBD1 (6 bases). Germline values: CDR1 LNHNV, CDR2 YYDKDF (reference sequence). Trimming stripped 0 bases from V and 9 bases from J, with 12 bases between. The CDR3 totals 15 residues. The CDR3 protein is CATSREIGDINVLTF. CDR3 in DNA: TGTGCCACCAGCAGAGAGATTGGGGACATCAACGTCCTGACTTTC. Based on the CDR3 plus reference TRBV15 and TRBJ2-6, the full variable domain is DAMVIQNPRYQVTQFGKPVTLSCSQTLNHNVMYWYQQKSSQAPKLLFHYYDKDFNNEADTPDNFQSRRPNTSFCFLDIRSPGLGDTAMYLCATSREIGDINVLTFGAGSRLTVL.

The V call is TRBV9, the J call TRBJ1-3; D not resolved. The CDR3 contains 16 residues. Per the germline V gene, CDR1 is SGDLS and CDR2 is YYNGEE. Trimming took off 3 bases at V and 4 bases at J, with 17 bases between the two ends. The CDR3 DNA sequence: TGTGCCAGCAGCGCATTCCAGACATTTGCAGGAAACACCATATATTTT. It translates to CASSAFQTFAGNTIYF.